These T cell receptor beta chains were read from a single sample in a study of blood T cell repertoires in COVID-19. The table came from immunoSEQ multiplex PCR; TCRdb's copy has only in-frame clones and leaves some out. The repertoire holds 200,000 to 300,000 clones, 88% seen once, with approximately 6% in the top ten. Sequenced: peripheral blood. The receptors derive from a woman in her twenties or thirties with COVID-19, enrolled during active disease. The CDR3 runs from the conserved cysteine through the conserved F or W. The D gene is left open where the match is weak. A row's size may be missing; if present it is once, few, many or a size class.

size	D	V	J	CDR3	DNA
NA	NA	TRBV5-5	TRBJ2-5	CASSLGSDSEETQYF	TGTGCCAGCAGCTTGGGTTCGGACAGCGAAGAGACCCAGTACTTC
NA	NA	TRBV29-1	TRBJ2-7	CSVDPPGRFHEQYF	TGCAGCGTTGACCCCCCAGGGAGGTTCCACGAGCAGTACTTC
NA	TRBD2	TRBV24-1	TRBJ2-1	CATSQDPSGGVYNEQFF	TGTGCCACCAGCCAAGACCCTAGCGGGGGCGTATACAATGAGCAGTTCTTC
NA	TRBD2	TRBV6-4	TRBJ2-3	CASSVMGSGSPDTQYF	TGTGCCAGCAGTGTGATGGGCAGCGGGAGCCCAGATACGCAGTATTTT
NA	NA	TRBV20-1	TRBJ2-5	CSAREPTTQYF	TGCAGTGCTAGAGAACCCACTACCCAGTACTTC
NA	NA	TRBV24-1	TRBJ1-1	CATSDFGNTEAFF	TGTGCCACCAGTGATTTCGGGAACACTGAAGCTTTCTTT
NA	NA	TRBV6-5	TRBJ1-1	CASSHYSGRGTEAFF	TGTGCCAGCAGTCATTACTCAGGGAGGGGCACTGAAGCTTTCTTT
NA	TRBD1	TRBV27	TRBJ1-1	CASSLWGTGTILGTEAFF	TGTGCCAGCAGTTTATGGGGGACAGGAACTATTCTAGGGACTGAAGCTTTCTTT
once	NA	TRBV6-4	TRBJ1-5	CASSPGGEQNQPQHF	TGTGCCAGCTCCCCCGGCGGGGAACAAAATCAGCCCCAGCATTTT
NA	TRBD2	TRBV28	TRBJ2-4	CASSSSGGAKNIQYF	TGTGCCAGCAGTTCGAGCGGGGGGGCCAAAAACATTCAGTACTTC
NA	NA	TRBV27	TRBJ2-1	CASSWRTGNNEQFF	TGTGCCAGCAGTTGGAGGACGGGAAACAATGAGCAGTTCTTC
NA	TRBD1	TRBV28	TRBJ1-5	CASSTGATFENQPQHF	TGTGCCAGCAGTACAGGGGCGACATTTGAGAATCAGCCCCAGCATTTT
NA	NA	TRBV7-2	TRBJ1-5	CASSSSGEGQPQHF	TGTGCCAGCAGCTCCTCAGGGGAGGGACAGCCCCAGCATTTT
NA	TRBD2	TRBV15	TRBJ2-5	CATSGPAAGLAGGNQETQYF	TGTGCCACCAGCGGACCTGCGGCGGGACTAGCGGGAGGGAACCAAGAGACCCAGTACTTC
once	NA	TRBV7-9	TRBJ2-1	CAISESEQFF	TGTGCCATCTCGGAGAGCGAGCAGTTCTTC
NA	NA	TRBV12-3/TRBV12-4	TRBJ1-1	CASSLGLTEAFF	TGTGCCAGCAGTTTAGGACTCACTGAAGCTTTCTTT
NA	NA	TRBV28	TRBJ2-4	CASTSPGVGGLMYF	TGTGCCAGCACCTCTCCAGGGGTGGGGGGGCTTATGTACTTC
once	TRBD1	TRBV6-4	TRBJ2-7	CASTIPGQPDAYEQYF	TGTGCCAGCACCATTCCGGGACAGCCTGATGCCTACGAGCAGTACTTC
once	NA	TRBV14	TRBJ1-4	CASSRNDRTTNEKLFF	TGTGCCAGCAGCCGAAACGACAGGACAACTAATGAAAAACTGTTTTTT
NA	NA	TRBV25-1	TRBJ2-5	CASSEGSGQETQYF	TGTGCCAGCAGTGAAGGGAGCGGGCAAGAGACCCAGTACTTC
once	TRBD2	TRBV4-3	TRBJ2-1	CASSPLGGGVYNEQFF	TGCGCCAGCAGCCCCCTCGGCGGGGGGGTTTACAATGAGCAGTTCTTC
NA	TRBD1	TRBV18	TRBJ2-2	CASSPFGTGRNTGELFF	TGTGCCAGCTCACCATTCGGGACAGGGCGGAACACCGGGGAGCTGTTTTTT
NA	TRBD1	TRBV19	TRBJ1-2	CASSIPGDSNPYGYTF	TGTGCCAGTAGTATACCAGGGGACAGTAACCCCTATGGCTACACCTTC
NA	NA	TRBV7-2	TRBJ1-3	CASSLRLSLSGNTIYF	TGTGCCAGCAGCTTACGACTCTCTCTCTCTGGAAACACCATATATTTT
NA	NA	TRBV10-3	TRBJ1-2	CAINRFTGYYGYTF	TGTGCCATCAACAGATTCACGGGGTACTATGGCTACACCTTC
NA	NA	TRBV4-3	TRBJ1-1	CASSQEGVENTEAFF	TGCGCCAGCAGCCAAGAAGGAGTAGAGAACACTGAAGCTTTCTTT
NA	NA	TRBV27	TRBJ2-1	CASSIRLGDNEQFF	TGTGCCAGCAGTATCCGACTAGGGGACAATGAGCAGTTCTTC
NA	TRBD2	TRBV6-2/TRBV6-3	TRBJ2-7	CASSYPHSGSSYEQYF	TGTGCCAGCAGTTATCCCCATAGCGGGAGCTCCTACGAGCAGTACTTC
NA	TRBD1	TRBV11-2	TRBJ2-1	CASSPKTGGTYNEQFF	TGTGCCAGCAGCCCCAAGACAGGGGGGACCTACAATGAGCAGTTCTTC
NA	NA	TRBV9	TRBJ1-1	CASSGALRNTEAFF	TGTGCCAGCAGCGGGGCTCTGAGGAACACTGAAGCTTTCTTT
NA	NA	TRBV19	TRBJ1-5	CASTRQGMQPQHF	TGTGCCAGTACGAGGCAGGGGATGCAGCCCCAGCATTTT
NA	TRBD1	TRBV28	TRBJ1-2	CASKLGQGNYGYTF	TGTGCCAGCAAGCTGGGACAGGGGAACTATGGCTACACCTTC
NA	NA	TRBV6-5	TRBJ1-1	CASSYSAGRTEAFF	TGTGCCAGCAGTTACTCGGCAGGGCGGACTGAAGCTTTCTTT
NA	NA	TRBV4-3	TRBJ1-4	CASSQGAGEGANEKLFF	TGCGCCAGCAGCCAAGGCGCAGGGGAGGGTGCTAATGAAAAACTGTTTTTT
NA	TRBD1	TRBV11-2	TRBJ2-3	CASSLGQGDTDTQYF	TGTGCCAGCAGCTTAGGGCAGGGGGACACAGATACGCAGTATTTT
NA	NA	TRBV6-2/TRBV6-3	TRBJ2-6	CASSPDLTGSGANVLTF	TGTGCCAGCAGCCCCGACTTGACAGGTTCTGGGGCCAACGTCCTGACTTTC
NA	TRBD2	TRBV15	TRBJ2-1	CATSRDRGGQSEQFF	TGTGCCACCAGCAGAGACCGCGGGGGGCAAAGCGAGCAGTTCTTC
NA	NA	TRBV28	TRBJ1-5	CASSLIARPQHF	TGTGCCAGCAGTTTAATCGCGCGGCCCCAGCATTTT
NA	TRBD1	TRBV5-5	TRBJ1-5	CASSPWDRVGRGLQHF	TGTGCCAGCAGCCCCTGGGACAGGGTGGGCCGGGGTCTCCAGCATTTT
NA	NA	TRBV11-2	TRBJ2-2	CASSLSAFQNTGELFF	TGTGCCAGCAGCTTAAGCGCTTTTCAGAACACCGGGGAGCTGTTTTTT
NA	TRBD1	TRBV10-1	TRBJ1-2	CASPTGSLANYGYTF	TGCGCCAGCCCGACAGGGTCTCTAGCTAACTATGGCTACACCTTC
NA	TRBD2	TRBV7-9	TRBJ2-5	CASTRGSGGSQETQYF	TGTGCCAGCACCCGTGGTAGCGGGGGGTCCCAAGAGACCCAGTACTTC
NA	TRBD2	TRBV5-8	TRBJ2-5	CASSLGGVQETQYF	TGTGCCAGCAGCCTGGGGGGGGTCCAAGAGACCCAGTACTTC
NA	TRBD1	TRBV7-9	TRBJ2-4	CASSQQGVSKNIQYF	TGTGCCAGCAGCCAACAGGGGGTGTCCAAAAACATTCAGTACTTC
once	NA	TRBV27	TRBJ2-3	CASSPSATGDTQYF	TGTGCCAGCAGTCCCTCAGCGACAGGAGATACGCAGTATTTT
once	NA	TRBV6-5	TRBJ2-5	CASSLMDSQETQYF	TGTGCCAGCAGTTTAATGGACTCCCAAGAGACCCAGTACTTC
NA	NA	TRBV2	TRBJ2-5	CASSELETQYF	TGTGCCAGCAGTGAACTAGAGACCCAGTACTTC
NA	TRBD1	TRBV27	TRBJ1-4	CASIALGGGANEKLFF	TGTGCCAGCATCGCACTAGGGGGCGGAGCTAATGAAAAACTGTTTTTT
NA	NA	TRBV11-3	TRBJ2-5	CASSRVDQETQYF	TGTGCCAGCAGCCGAGTGGACCAAGAGACCCAGTACTTC